This TCR beta chain was captured by sequencing in a study of T cell repertoires in cytomegalovirus infection. Study-level information: CMV infection plus the matching HLA type was flagged by public TCR beta signatures. General study findings and limits: HLA-C-restricted TCR beta clonotypes specific for CMV led the ex vivo response.

Trimming took 1 base from V and 4 from J, leaving 13 bases between them. The CDR3 consists of 15 residues. Germline loops: CDR1 SGHTA, CDR2 FQGNSA. Using its own MiXCR run on the reads, TCRdb lists one record per CDR3 protein. The sample records about 600,000 distinct CDR3 sequences, more than 20% being singletons. This clonotype was counted many times. What it recognizes is unknown. The genes are TRBV7-2 and TRBJ2-5; D unresolved. The TCR comes from a human donor in good health (CMV status not recorded). Some clones in this sample may be carry-over from other donors' samples. The sample comprised CD8+ T cells from PBMCs. DNA of the CDR3: TGTGCCAGCAGCTTAGATCGCCAAGGGCGAGAGACCCAGTACTTC. It codes for CASSLDRQGRETQYF.